The 13 T cell receptor beta chains below come from one sample, sequenced in a study of blood T cell repertoires in COVID-19. Profiling relied on immunoSEQ multiplex PCR, and the TCRdb table lists in-frame clones only, not all of them. The table lists some 38,000 clones, 65% to 85% of them singletons. The specimen was peripheral blood. These receptors all stem from a man between 60 and 75 years old in a cohort sampled during active COVID-19.

The chain uses TRBV19 and TRBJ2-5; weak D call: TRBD1 (6 bases). Trimming cost V 3 bases and J 1 base, with 12 bases left between them. There are 15 residues in the CDR3. Germline V CDR1 and CDR2: LNHDA, SQIVND (reference sequence). CDR3 amino acids: CASSISTGPQETQYF. CDR3 coding DNA: TGTGCCAGTAGTATCTCCACAGGGCCCCAAGAGACCCAGTACTTC.

The genes are TRBV19 and TRBJ1-6, with TRBD1 matching 9 bases. The germline V gene encodes CDR1 LNHDA and CDR2 SQIVND (reference sequence). This CDR3 is 15 amino acids long. Trimming removed 7 bases from V and 10 bases from J; junction bases left unmatched: 11. The CDR3 sequence: CASNDNRGHQSPLHF. Here the CDR3 DNA reads TGTGCCAGTAACGACAACAGGGGGCATCAATCACCCCTCCACTTT.

The rearrangement uses TRBV2 and TRBJ2-3; possible D gene TRBD1, 6 bases. The CDR3 length is 14 residues. Trimming shortened V by 7 bases and J by 2 bases, and 13 bases separated the two germline ends. Germline values: CDR1 SNHLY, CDR2 FYNNEI. CDR3 sequence reads: CASTLDRSTDTQYF. As DNA, the CDR3 is TGTGCCAGCACCCTAGACAGGTCCACAGATACGCAGTATTTT.

This rearrangement joins TRBV11-1 to TRBJ1-3; D is unclear. The length of the CDR3 is 13 residues. The germline gives CDR1 SGHAT, CDR2 FQDESV (reference sequence). The V and J ends lost 3 bases and 4 bases respectively, with 7 bases between them. The CDR3 here is CASSFLLGNTIYF. In DNA form, the CDR3 reads TGTGCCAGCAGCTTTCTACTGGGAAACACCATATATTTT.

The chain is built from TRBV27 and TRBJ2-6; 7 bases agree with TRBD1. The CDR3 extends over 15 amino acids. V was pared by 5 bases and J by 1 base, with 2 bases of the junction left unmatched. Looked up from germline, CDR1 is MNHEY and CDR2 is SMNVEV (reference sequence). The CDR3 DNA reads as TGTGCCAGCAGTGAACAGGGGTCTGGGGCCAACGTCCTGACTTTC. It encodes CASSEQGSGANVLTF. Supplemented by reference TRBV27 and TRBJ2-6, the full variable domain reads EAQVTQNPRYLITVTGKKLTVTCSQNMNHEYMSWYRQDPGLGLRQIYYSMNVEVTDKGDVPEGYKVSRKEKRNFPLILESPSPNQTSLYFCASSEQGSGANVLTFGAGSRLTVL.

J is TRBJ2-7 and V is TRBV30; 9 nucleotides agree with TRBD2. The CDR3 is 14 residues long. J lost 1 base, V lost 3 bases, and 4 bases had no gene match. Germline CDR1 GTSNPN, CDR2 SVGIG (reference sequence). CDR3: CAWRVAGASYEQYF. CDR3 sequence (DNA): TGTGCCTGGAGGGTAGCGGGGGCTTCCTACGAGCAGTACTTC.

The chain combines TRBV6-5 with TRBJ1-2; D might be TRBD1 (6 bases). Germline loops: CDR1 MNHEY, CDR2 SVGAGI. CDR3 length: 14 amino acids. Trimming took 5 bases from V and 5 from J, leaving 15 bases between them. The CDR3 DNA reads as TGTGCCAGCAGTCGTACAGGGTCTAGGTATGGCTACACCTTC. Its translation is CASSRTGSRYGYTF.

The rearrangement links TRBV5-5 to TRBJ2-3; tentative D call: TRBD1 (5 bases). The CDR3 runs to 14 residues. Germline CDR1 SGHKS, CDR2 YYEKEE (reference sequence). Between the trimmed V and J ends, which lost 4 bases and 2 bases, there was a span of 11 bases. CDR3 loop: CASSKTVSTDTQYF. In DNA form, the CDR3 reads TGTGCCAGCAGCAAGACAGTTTCCACAGATACGCAGTATTTT.

The chain joins TRBV10-3 to TRBJ2-7; 7 nucleotides line up with TRBD1. This CDR3 has 14 residues. Per germline, CDR1 ENHRY and CDR2 SYGVKD. With 4 bases clipped from V and 1 base from J, the junction kept 4 bases outside the gene matches. As DNA, the CDR3 is TGTGCCATCAGTGCATCGGACAGGTCCTACGAGCAGTACTTC. Residues: CAISASDRSYEQYF.

Here the CDR3 DNA reads TGTGCCAGTAGTGCGACAGTGAACACCGGGGAGCTGTTTTTT. It translates to CASSATVNTGELFF. The chain uses TRBV19 and TRBJ2-2; D may be TRBD1 (5 bases). The CDR3 has 14 residues. Between the trimmed V and J ends, which lost 5 bases and 1 base, there was a span of 8 bases. Germline V lookup: CDR1 LNHDA, CDR2 SQIVND (reference sequence).

This rearrangement joins TRBV7-3 to TRBJ2-1, with TRBD2 matching 11 bases. Trimming cost V 2 bases and J 6 bases; bases outside gene matches: 6. Germline assignment: CDR1 SGHTA and CDR2 FQGTGA. The CDR3 totals 16 residues. The CDR3 region has the DNA TGTGCCAGCAGCTTAGGGGGGACTAGCGGTATCAATGAGCAGTTCTTC. Protein: CASSLGGTSGINEQFF.

A note on this clone: The identical CDR3 is also encoded by other nucleotide sequences in the sample. J is TRBJ2-3 and V is TRBV5-1, with 14 nucleotides matching TRBD2. Trimming cost V 0 bases and J 3 bases; bases outside gene matches: 3. Germline-derived CDR1 and CDR2 are SGHRS and YFSETQ. This CDR3 region has 17 residues. Here the CDR3 DNA reads TGCGCCAGCAGCTTGGGACTAGCGGGAGGGCTTACAGATACGCAGTATTTT. This codes for CASSLGLAGGLTDTQYF.

The chain links TRBV6-1 to TRBJ2-5; D uncertain. CDR1 and CDR2 from the germline V gene are MNHNS and SASEGT. V was trimmed by 2 bases and J by 5 bases, leaving 9 bases between them. The CDR3 runs 13 residues. The CDR3 sequence: CASSEIPVETQYF. The CDR3 DNA is TGTGCCAGCAGTGAAATTCCGGTGGAGACCCAGTACTTC.